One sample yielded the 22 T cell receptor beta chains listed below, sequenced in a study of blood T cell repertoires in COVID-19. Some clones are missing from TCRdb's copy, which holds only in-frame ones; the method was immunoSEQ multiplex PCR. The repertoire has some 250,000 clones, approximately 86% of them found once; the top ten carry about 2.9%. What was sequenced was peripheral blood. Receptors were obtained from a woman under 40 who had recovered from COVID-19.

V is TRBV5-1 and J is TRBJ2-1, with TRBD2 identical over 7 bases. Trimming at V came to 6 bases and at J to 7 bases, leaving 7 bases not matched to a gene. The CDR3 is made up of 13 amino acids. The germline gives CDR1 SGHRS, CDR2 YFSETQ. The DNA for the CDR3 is TGCGCCAGCACAAAGCGGGACGGGAATGAGCAGTTCTTC. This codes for CASTKRDGNEQFF.

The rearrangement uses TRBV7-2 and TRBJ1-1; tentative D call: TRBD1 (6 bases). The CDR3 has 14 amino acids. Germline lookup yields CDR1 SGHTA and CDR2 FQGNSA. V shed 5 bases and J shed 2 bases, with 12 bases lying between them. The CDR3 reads CASSRHRENTEAFF. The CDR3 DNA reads TGTGCCAGCAGCCGTCACAGGGAAAACACTGAAGCTTTCTTT.

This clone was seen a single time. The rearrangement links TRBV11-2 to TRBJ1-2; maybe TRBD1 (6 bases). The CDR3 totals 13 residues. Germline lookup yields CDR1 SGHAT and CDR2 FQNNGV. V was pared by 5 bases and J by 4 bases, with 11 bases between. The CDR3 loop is CASSKTGLYGYTF. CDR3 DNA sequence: TGTGCCAGCAGCAAGACAGGACTCTATGGCTACACCTTC.

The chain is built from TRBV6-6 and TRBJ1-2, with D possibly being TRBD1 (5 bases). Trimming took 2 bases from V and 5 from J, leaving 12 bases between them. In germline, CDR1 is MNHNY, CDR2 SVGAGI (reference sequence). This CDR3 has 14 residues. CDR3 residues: CASSYGQTSYGYTF. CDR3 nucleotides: TGTGCCAGCAGTTACGGACAAACCTCTTATGGCTACACCTTC.

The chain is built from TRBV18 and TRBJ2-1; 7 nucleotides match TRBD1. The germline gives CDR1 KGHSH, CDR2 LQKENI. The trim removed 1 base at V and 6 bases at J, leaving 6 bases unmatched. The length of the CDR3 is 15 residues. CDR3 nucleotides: TGTGCCAGCTCACCACAGGGGGCTTGGGCCAATGAGCAGTTCTTC. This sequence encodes CASSPQGAWANEQFF.

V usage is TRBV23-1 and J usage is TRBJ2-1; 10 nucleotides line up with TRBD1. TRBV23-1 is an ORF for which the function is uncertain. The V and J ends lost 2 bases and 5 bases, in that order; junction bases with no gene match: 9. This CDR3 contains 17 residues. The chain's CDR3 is CASSQPDGQGENNEQFF. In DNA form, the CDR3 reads TGCGCCAGCAGTCAACCCGACGGACAGGGGGAAAACAATGAGCAGTTCTTC.

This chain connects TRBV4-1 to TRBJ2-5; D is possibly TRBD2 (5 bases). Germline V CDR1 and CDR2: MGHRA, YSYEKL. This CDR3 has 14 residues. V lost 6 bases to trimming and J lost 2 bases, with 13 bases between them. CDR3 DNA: TGCGCCAGCAGTACGAAACTAGGTCAAGAGACCCAGTACTTC. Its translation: CASSTKLGQETQYF.

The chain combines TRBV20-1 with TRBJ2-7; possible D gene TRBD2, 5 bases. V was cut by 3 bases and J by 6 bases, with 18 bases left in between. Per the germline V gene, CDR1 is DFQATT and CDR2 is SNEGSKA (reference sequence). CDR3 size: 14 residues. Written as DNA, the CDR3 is TGCAGTGCTAGTAGTGGCGAGCGGCCGGGCGAGCAGTACTTC. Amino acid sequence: CSASSGERPGEQYF.

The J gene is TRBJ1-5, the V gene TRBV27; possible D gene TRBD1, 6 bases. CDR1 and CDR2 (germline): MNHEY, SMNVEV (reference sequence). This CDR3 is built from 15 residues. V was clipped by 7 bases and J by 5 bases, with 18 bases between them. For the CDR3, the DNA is TGTGCCAGCACCAGGGACAAAGAGGTCGATCAGCCCCAGCATTTT. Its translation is CASTRDKEVDQPQHF.

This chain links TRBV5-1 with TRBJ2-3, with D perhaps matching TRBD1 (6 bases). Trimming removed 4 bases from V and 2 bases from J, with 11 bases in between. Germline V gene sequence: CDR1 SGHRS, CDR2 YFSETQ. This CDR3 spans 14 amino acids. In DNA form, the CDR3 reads TGCGCCAGCAGCACGGGACAAGTCACAGATACGCAGTATTTT. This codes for CASSTGQVTDTQYF.

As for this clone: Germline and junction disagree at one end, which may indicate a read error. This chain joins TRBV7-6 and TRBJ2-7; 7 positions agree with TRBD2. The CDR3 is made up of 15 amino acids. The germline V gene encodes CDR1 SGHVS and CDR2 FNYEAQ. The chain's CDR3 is CATSFGRGTSYEQYF. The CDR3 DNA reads TGTGCCACCAGCTTCGGGCGGGGGACCTCCTACGAGCAGTACTTC. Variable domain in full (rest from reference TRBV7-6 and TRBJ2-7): GAGVSQSPRYKVTKRGQDVALRCDPISGHVSLYWYRQALGQGPEFLTYFNYEAQQDKSGLPNDRFSAERPEGSISTLTIQRTEQRDSAMYRCATSFGRGTSYEQYFGPGTRLTVT.

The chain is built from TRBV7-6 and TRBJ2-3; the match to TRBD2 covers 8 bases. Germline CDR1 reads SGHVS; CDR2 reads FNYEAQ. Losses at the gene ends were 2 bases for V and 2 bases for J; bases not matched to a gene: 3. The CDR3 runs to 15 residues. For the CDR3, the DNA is TGTGCCAGCAGCTTAAGCGGGGGACCCACAGATACGCAGTATTTT. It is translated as CASSLSGGPTDTQYF.

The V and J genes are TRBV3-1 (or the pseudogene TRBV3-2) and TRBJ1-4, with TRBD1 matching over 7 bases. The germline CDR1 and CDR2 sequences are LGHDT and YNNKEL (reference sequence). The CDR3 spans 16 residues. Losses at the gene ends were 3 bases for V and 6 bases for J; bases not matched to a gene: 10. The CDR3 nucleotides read TGTGCCAGCAGCCAGCAGACAGGGCGGCCTTATGAAAAACTGTTTTTT. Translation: CASSQQTGRPYEKLFF.

CDR3 sequence reads: CASSRDPLVGGSAKNIQYF. The CDR3 nucleotides read TGTGCCAGTAGTAGGGATCCCCTGGTCGGGGGTTCAGCCAAAAACATTCAGTACTTC. The rearrangement links TRBV19 to TRBJ2-4; the D gene is possibly TRBD2 (6 bases). V was trimmed by 4 bases and J by 0 bases, leaving 22 bases between them. This CDR3 has 19 amino acids. Germline lookup yields CDR1 LNHDA and CDR2 SQIVND (reference sequence).

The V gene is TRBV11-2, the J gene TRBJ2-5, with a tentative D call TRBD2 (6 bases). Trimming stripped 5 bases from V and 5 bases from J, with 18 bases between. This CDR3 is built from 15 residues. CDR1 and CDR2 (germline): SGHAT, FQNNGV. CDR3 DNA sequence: TGTGCCAGCAGCCCCGAACCGAGGGCGGGGGAGACCCAGTACTTC. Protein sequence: CASSPEPRAGETQYF.

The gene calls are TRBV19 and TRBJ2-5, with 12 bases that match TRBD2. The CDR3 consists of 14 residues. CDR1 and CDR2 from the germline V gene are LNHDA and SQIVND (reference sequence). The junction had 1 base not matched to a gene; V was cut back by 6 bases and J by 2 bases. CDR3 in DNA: TGTGCCAGTAGGACTAGCGGGGGACAAGAGACCCAGTACTTC. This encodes CASRTSGGQETQYF.

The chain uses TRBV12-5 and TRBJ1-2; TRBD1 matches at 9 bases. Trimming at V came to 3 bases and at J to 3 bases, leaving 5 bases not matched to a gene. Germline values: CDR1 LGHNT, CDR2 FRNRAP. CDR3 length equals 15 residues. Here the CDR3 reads CASGLWDRVDYGYTF. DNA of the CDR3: TGTGCTAGTGGTTTATGGGACAGGGTGGACTATGGCTACACCTTC.

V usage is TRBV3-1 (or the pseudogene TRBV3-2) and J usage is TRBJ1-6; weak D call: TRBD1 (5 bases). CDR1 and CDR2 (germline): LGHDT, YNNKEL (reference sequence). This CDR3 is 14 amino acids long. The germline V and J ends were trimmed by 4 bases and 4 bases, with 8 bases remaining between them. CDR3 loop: CASSPTAYNSPLHF. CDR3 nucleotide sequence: TGTGCCAGCAGCCCGACAGCGTATAATTCACCCCTCCACTTT.

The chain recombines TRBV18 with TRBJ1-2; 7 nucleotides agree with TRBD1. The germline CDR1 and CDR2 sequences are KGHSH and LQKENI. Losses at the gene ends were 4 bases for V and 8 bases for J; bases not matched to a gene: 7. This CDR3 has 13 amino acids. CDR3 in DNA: TGTGCCAGCTCACGCGACAGGGCGGGCGGCTACACCTTC. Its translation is CASSRDRAGGYTF.

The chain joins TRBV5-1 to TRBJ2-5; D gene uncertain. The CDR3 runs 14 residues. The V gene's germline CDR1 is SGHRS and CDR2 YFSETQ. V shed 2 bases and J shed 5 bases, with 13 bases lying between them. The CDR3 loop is CASSFMSIGETQYF. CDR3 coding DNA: TGCGCCAGCAGCTTTATGAGTATCGGGGAGACCCAGTACTTC.

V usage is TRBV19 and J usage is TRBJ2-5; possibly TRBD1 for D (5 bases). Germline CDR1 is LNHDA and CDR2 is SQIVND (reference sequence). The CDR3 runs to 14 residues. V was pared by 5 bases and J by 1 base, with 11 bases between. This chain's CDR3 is CASSVTGAQETQYF. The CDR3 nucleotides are TGTGCCAGTAGTGTCACAGGAGCCCAAGAGACCCAGTACTTC.

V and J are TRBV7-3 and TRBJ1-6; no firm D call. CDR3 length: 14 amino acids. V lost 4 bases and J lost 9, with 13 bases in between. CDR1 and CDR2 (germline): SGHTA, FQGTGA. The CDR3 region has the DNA TGTGCCAGCAGCTCCTCAGGAATAGGTTCACCCCTCCACTTT. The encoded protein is CASSSSGIGSPLHF.